The T cell receptor (beta chain) under discussion was sequenced for a study of blood T cell repertoires in COVID-19. Study details: PBMCs, B-cell-depleted T cells, or T cells were the source of the cDNA or gDNA that made up the material.

The CDR3 is 15 residues long. Germline CDR1 reads SGHKS; CDR2 reads YYEKEE (reference sequence). V was pared by 3 bases and J by 8 bases, with 17 bases between. In the original processing: Quantification of nucleated cells was approximated via reference gene primer amplification. Assay used: immunoSEQ multiplex PCR; TCRdb lists only in-frame clones, some missing. Clonal size and the V and J genes are those of that table, whereas D and trimming came from the DNA. There are around 150,000 clones in the sample; 65% to 90% occur only once, and 5.5% to 7.5% lies in the top ten. Enrolled during active infection, Seattle patients were then followed longitudinally.

Sequenced sample: peripheral blood. The V call is TRBV5-5, the J call TRBJ1-4, with D unresolved. This receptor was obtained from a woman aged 40 to 55 with COVID-19, enrolled during active disease. The DNA of the CDR3 is TGTGCCAGCAGCTCTCGGGCAGGCGGAGGCGAAAAACTGTTTTTT. Its translation is CASSSRAGGGEKLFF.